The text below deals with one T cell receptor beta chain. As yet, its antigen is unknown. This sample is drawn from a study of T cell responses to AZD1222 COVID-19 vaccine. Overall study context: Pooling of second doses given at about 4 or about 12 weeks was done. Study findings and constraints: White British people made up most donors, females outnumbered males, and clonal diversity was possibly underestimated.

Germline V gives CDR1 SNHLY, CDR2 FYNNEI. The CDR3 is 14 amino acids. Trimming shortened V by 3 bases and J by 2 bases, and 8 bases separated the two germline ends. Produced via immunoSEQ multiplex PCR; TCRdb's table is partial and in-frame only. The profile shows 180,000 or so clones, roughly 94% of them singletons. The receptor was isolated from an adult in good health. The J gene is TRBJ2-1, the V gene TRBV2; D could derive from TRBD1 or TRBD2 (5 bases each). The source was peripheral blood, collected on day 0 of AZD1222 vaccination. In DNA, the CDR3 is TGTGCCAGCAGTGAGGGGGAAACCTACAATGAGCAGTTCTTC. Translated, it gives CASSEGETYNEQFF. Drawing the rest from reference TRBV2 and TRBJ2-1, the complete variable domain is EPEVTQTPSHQVTQMGQEVILRCVPISNHLYFYWYRQILGQKVEFLVSFYNNEISEKSEIFDDQFSVERPDGSNFTLKIRSTKLEDSAMYFCASSEGETYNEQFFGPGTRLTVL.